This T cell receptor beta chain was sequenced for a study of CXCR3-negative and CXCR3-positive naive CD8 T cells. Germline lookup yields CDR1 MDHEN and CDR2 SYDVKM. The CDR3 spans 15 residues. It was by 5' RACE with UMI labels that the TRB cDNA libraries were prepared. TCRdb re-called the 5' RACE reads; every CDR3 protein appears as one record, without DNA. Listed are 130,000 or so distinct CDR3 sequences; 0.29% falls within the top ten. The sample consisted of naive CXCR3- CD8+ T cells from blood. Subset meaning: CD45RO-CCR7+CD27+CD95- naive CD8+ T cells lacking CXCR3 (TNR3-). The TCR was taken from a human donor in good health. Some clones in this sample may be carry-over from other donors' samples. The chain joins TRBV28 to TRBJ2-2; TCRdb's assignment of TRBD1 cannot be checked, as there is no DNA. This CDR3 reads CASSPGRRYTGELFF.